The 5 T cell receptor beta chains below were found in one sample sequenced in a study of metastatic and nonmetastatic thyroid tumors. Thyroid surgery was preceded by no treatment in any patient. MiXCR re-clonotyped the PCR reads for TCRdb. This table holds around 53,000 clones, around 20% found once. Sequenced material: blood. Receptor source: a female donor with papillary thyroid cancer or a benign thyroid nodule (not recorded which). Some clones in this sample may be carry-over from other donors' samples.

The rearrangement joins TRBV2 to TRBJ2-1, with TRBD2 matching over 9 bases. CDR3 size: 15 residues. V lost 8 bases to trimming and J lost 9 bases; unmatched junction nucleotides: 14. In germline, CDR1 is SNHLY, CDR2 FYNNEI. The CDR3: CASLYLNSGRIEQFF. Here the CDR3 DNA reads TGTGCCAGCCTCTATTTGAATAGCGGGAGAATTGAGCAGTTCTTC.

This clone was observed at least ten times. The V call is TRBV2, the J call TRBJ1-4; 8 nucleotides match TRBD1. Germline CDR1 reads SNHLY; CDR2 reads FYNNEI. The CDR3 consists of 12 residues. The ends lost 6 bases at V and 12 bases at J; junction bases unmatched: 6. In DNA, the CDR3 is TGTGCCAGCAGCGGACAGGGTTGGGAACTGTTTTTT. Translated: CASSGQGWELFF.

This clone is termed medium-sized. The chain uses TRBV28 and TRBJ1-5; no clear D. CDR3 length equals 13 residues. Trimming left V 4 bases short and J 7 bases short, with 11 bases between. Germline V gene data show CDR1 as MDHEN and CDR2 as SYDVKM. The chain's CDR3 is CASSSQRRQPQHF. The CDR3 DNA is TGTGCCAGCAGTTCACAACGGAGACAGCCCCAGCATTTT.

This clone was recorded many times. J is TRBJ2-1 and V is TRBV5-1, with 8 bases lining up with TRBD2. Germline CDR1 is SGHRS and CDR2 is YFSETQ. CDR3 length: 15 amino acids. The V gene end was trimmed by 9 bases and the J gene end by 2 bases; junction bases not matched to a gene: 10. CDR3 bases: TGCGCCACCGCCTCCATAGCGGGGACCTACAATGAGCAGTTCTTC. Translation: CATASIAGTYNEQFF.

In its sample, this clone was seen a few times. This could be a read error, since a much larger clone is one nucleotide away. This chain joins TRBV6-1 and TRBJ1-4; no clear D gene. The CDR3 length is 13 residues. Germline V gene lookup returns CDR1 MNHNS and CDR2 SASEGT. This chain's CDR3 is CASCLNMGEELFF. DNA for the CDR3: TGTGCCAGCTGCTTGAACATGGGTGAAGAACTGTTTTTT.